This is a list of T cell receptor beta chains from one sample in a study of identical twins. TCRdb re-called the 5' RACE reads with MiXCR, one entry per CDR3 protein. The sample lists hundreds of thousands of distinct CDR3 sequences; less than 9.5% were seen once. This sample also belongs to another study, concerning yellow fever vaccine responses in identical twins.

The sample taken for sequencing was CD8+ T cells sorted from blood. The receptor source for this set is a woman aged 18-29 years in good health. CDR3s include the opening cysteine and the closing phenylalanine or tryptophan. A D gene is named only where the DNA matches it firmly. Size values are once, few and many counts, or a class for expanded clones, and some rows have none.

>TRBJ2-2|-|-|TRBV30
TGTGCCTGGAGTGTACTCGCCGGGGAGCTGTTTTTT
CAWSVLAGELFF
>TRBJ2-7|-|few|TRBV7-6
TGTGCCAGCAGCTTAGGGGCAACAGGGAACTCCTACGAGCAGTACTTC
CASSLGATGNSYEQYF
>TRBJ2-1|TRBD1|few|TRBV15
TGTGCCACCAGAAACGGGAGGACAGGGGGCTACAATGAGCAGTTCTTC
CATRNGRTGGYNEQFF
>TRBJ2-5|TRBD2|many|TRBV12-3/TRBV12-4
TGTGCCAGCAGTCTGAAACGGGGGGTCTGGGAGACCCAGTACTTC
CASSLKRGVWETQYF
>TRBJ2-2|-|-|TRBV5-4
TGTGCCAGCAGCCCCCTAGAGGGGTACACCGGGGAGCTGTTTTTT
CASSPLEGYTGELFF
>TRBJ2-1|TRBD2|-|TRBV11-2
TGTGCCAGCAGCTTGAGGCGGGGGGGCCTGAATGAGCAGTTCTTC
CASSLRRGGLNEQFF
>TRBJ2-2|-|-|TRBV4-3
TGCGCCAGCAGCCAAATGGACTCGCCCAATACCGGGGAGCTGTTTTTT
CASSQMDSPNTGELFF
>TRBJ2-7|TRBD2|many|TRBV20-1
TGCAGTGCTAGAGAGACAGAGCGGGGCCTCTCCTACGAGCAGTACTTC
CSARETERGLSYEQYF
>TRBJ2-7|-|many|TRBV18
TGTGCCAGCTCCCCTACCTACGAGCAGTACTTC
CASSPTYEQYF
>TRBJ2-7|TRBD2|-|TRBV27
TGTGCCAGCAGTTTAAGGCGGGAGAGCTACGAGCAGTACTTC
CASSLRRESYEQYF
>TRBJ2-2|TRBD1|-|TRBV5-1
TGCGCCAGCAGCTTTACAGGGGGTCGGGACACCGGGGAGCTGTTTTTT
CASSFTGGRDTGELFF